What follows are 21 T cell receptor beta chains derived from one specimen sequenced in a study of early T cells in non-severe SARS-CoV-2 infection. TCRdb fed the 5' RACE reads into MiXCR, producing one record per CDR3 protein. The table includes some 61,000 distinct CDR3 sequences, less than 11% detected once. Sequencing input: whole blood. These receptors came from an adult who was a healthcare worker with PCR-confirmed SARS-CoV-2 infection or an uninfected control (not recorded which).

This clonotype has a count of ten or more. The V gene is TRBV6-1, the J gene TRBJ2-1; 8 bases match TRBD2. The CDR3 is 17 amino acids. In germline, CDR1 is MNHNS, CDR2 SASEGT. V lost 5 bases to trimming and J lost 2 bases; unmatched junction nucleotides: 11. CDR3 bases: TGTGCCAGCAGTTTCCATTTATCGGGAGGGCCCTACAATGAGCAGTTCTTC. Residues: CASSFHLSGGPYNEQFF.

This clonotype was observed at least ten times. The chain carries TRBV11-2 and TRBJ1-4; no firm D call. Between the trimmed V and J ends, which lost 3 bases and 6 bases, there was a span of 8 bases. Germline lookup yields CDR1 SGHAT and CDR2 FQNNGV. The CDR3 has 13 amino acids. The CDR3 DNA follows: TGTGCCAGCAGCTTTAAACTCGATGAAAAACTGTTTTTT. As protein: CASSFKLDEKLFF.

This clonotype occurred many times. The CDR3 coding sequence is TGCGCCAGCAGCACCCATACAGGGGGATTGAGCACTGAAGCTTTCTTT. It translates to CASSTHTGGLSTEAFF. J is TRBJ1-1 and V is TRBV4-1, with TRBD1 matching over 8 bases. Germline CDR1 is MGHRA and CDR2 is YSYEKL. V shed 5 bases, J shed 4 bases, and the junction held 12 bases outside the gene matches. The CDR3 totals 16 residues.

The V gene is TRBV29-1, the J gene TRBJ2-5; D is unclear. Germline V gene lookup returns CDR1 SQVTM and CDR2 ANQGSEA. The V and J ends lost 4 bases and 4 bases respectively, with 10 bases between them. The CDR3 extends over 12 amino acids. This chain's CDR3 is CSVVSGPETQYF. For the CDR3, the DNA is TGCAGCGTTGTATCCGGGCCAGAGACCCAGTACTTC.

The chain joins TRBV4-1 to TRBJ2-7; 13 bases align to TRBD2. J gave up 6 bases and V 1 base, and 3 bases lay outside the gene matches. CDR1 is MGHRA and CDR2 is YSYEKL in the germline V gene. CDR3 length: 15 amino acids. This chain's CDR3 is CASSQVLAGGGEQYF. Written as DNA, the CDR3 is TGCGCCAGCAGCCAAGTACTAGCGGGAGGGGGCGAGCAGTACTTC.

The CDR3 is CASSFNSGANVLTF. The CDR3 coding sequence is TGCGCCAGCAGCTTCAACTCTGGGGCCAACGTCCTGACTTTC. The chain recombines TRBV5-1 with TRBJ2-6, with no clear D. The CDR3 has 14 amino acids. Between the trimmed V and J ends, which lost 2 bases and 0 bases, there was a span of 3 bases. Germline-derived CDR1 and CDR2 are SGHRS and YFSETQ.

This clonotype was picked up many times. The rearrangement uses TRBV19 and TRBJ2-7; D uncertain. The V and J ends lost 5 bases and 0 bases respectively, with 8 bases between them. The CDR3 is made up of 13 amino acids. Germline V gene data show CDR1 as LNHDA and CDR2 as SQIVND (reference sequence). The CDR3: CASSPNYSYEQYF. CDR3 coding DNA: TGTGCCAGTAGTCCTAATTACTCCTACGAGCAGTACTTC.

This clonotype was observed many times. V gene TRBV12-3 or TRBV12-4 combines with J gene TRBJ2-3; possible D gene TRBD1, 7 bases. The CDR3 has 15 residues. V lost 8 bases and J lost 4, with 19 bases in between. The CDR3 region has the DNA TGTGCCAGCTCACTTCGCAGGGGGGAATCAGATACGCAGTATTTT. Translation: CASSLRRGESDTQYF.

This clonotype has at least ten counts. The CDR3 coding sequence is TGCAGCGTTGTGGCAGGGGTTTACGAGCAGTACTTC. It translates to CSVVAGVYEQYF. The chain uses TRBV29-1 and TRBJ2-7, with D possibly being TRBD1 (6 bases). CDR3 length: 12 residues. Germline-derived CDR1 and CDR2 are SQVTM and ANQGSEA. Trimming took off 4 bases at V and 4 bases at J, with 11 bases between the two ends.

This clonotype was counted between two and nine times. J is TRBJ2-7 and V is TRBV9, with TRBD2 as a possible D gene (6 bases). The CDR3 extends over 14 amino acids. Germline V gene data show CDR1 as SGDLS and CDR2 as YYNGEE. V dropped 4 bases and J dropped 1 base, with 12 bases sitting between them. The CDR3 spells CASSSRLGSYEQYF. The CDR3 DNA reads TGTGCCAGCAGCTCCAGACTAGGATCCTACGAGCAGTACTTC.

This clonotype turned up a few times. The V gene is TRBV7-9, the J gene TRBJ1-3; D unresolved. V was pared by 4 bases and J by 0 bases, with 13 bases between. The CDR3 extends over 16 amino acids. Per germline, CDR1 SEHNR and CDR2 FQNEAQ (reference sequence). The CDR3 DNA reads as TGTGCCAGCAGCTCGCTGGACGGTGGCTCTGGAAACACCATATATTTT. Translation: CASSSLDGGSGNTIYF.

The V and J genes are TRBV5-1 and TRBJ2-5, with TRBD2 matching 9 bases. The CDR3 totals 15 residues. Germline assignment: CDR1 SGHRS and CDR2 YFSETQ. J gave up 3 bases and V 4 bases, and 7 bases lay outside the gene matches. For the CDR3, the DNA is TGCGCCAGCAGCACTGGATCTAGCGGGGAAGAGACCCAGTACTTC. Its protein is CASSTGSSGEETQYF.

V usage is TRBV6-2 or TRBV6-3 and J usage is TRBJ1-5, with D possibly TRBD1 on 6 matching bases. Trimming left V 8 bases short and J 2 bases short, with 13 bases between. This CDR3 spans 14 amino acids. Per the germline V gene, CDR1 is MNHEY and CDR2 is SVGEGT. DNA for the CDR3: TGTGCCAGCCTACAGGGCGGAGGCAATCAGCCCCAGCATTTT. It specifies CASLQGGGNQPQHF.

The chain employs TRBV27 and TRBJ2-3, with D perhaps TRBD2 (6 bases). V was cut by 2 bases and J by 3 bases, with 9 bases left in between. Germline CDR1 and CDR2: MNHEY and SMNVEV (reference sequence). The CDR3 covers 14 residues. The CDR3 loop is CASSLGGRTDTQYF. CDR3 coding DNA: TGTGCCAGCAGTTTAGGGGGGAGGACAGATACGCAGTATTTT.

The rearrangement links TRBV7-3 to TRBJ2-1; D ambiguous. V shed 5 bases and J shed 7 bases, with 12 bases lying between them. The germline gives CDR1 SGHTA, CDR2 FQGTGA. There are 13 residues in the CDR3. The CDR3 here is CASSLTAGNEQFF. CDR3 DNA: TGTGCCAGCAGCCTTACGGCCGGGAATGAGCAGTTCTTC. Combining the CDR3 with reference TRBV7-3 and TRBJ2-1 gives the whole variable domain GAGVSQTPSNKVTEKGKYVELRCDPISGHTALYWYRQSLGQGPEFLIYFQGTGAADDSGLPNDRFFAVRPEGSVSTLKIQRTERGDSAVYLCASSLTAGNEQFFGPGTRLTVL.

V is TRBV4-1 and J is TRBJ2-7; D may be TRBD1 (5 bases). Germline CDR1 is MGHRA and CDR2 is YSYEKL. Trimming took 1 base from V and 6 from J, leaving 10 bases between them. The CDR3 loop spans 13 amino acids. CDR3 residues: CASSQAGSPEQYF. CDR3 DNA: TGCGCCAGCAGCCAAGCAGGGTCCCCCGAGCAGTACTTC.

This clonotype was counted ten times or more. The rearrangement uses TRBV20-1 and TRBJ2-5; TRBD2 matches 8 bases. Germline-derived CDR1 and CDR2 are DFQATT and SNEGSKA (reference sequence). The CDR3 is made up of 16 amino acids. After removal of 1 base from V and 5 bases from J, the junction contained 12 bases not matched to a gene. The CDR3 spells CSARGVGLAVGETQYF. Here the CDR3 DNA reads TGCAGTGCTAGAGGGGTAGGACTAGCTGTCGGGGAGACCCAGTACTTC.

This clonotype has only a few counts. The chain recombines TRBV20-1 with TRBJ2-5, with 9 bases matching TRBD2. CDR1 and CDR2 (germline): DFQATT, SNEGSKA (reference sequence). This CDR3 comprises 13 residues. J lost 4 bases, V lost 5 bases, and 5 bases had no gene match. Written as DNA, the CDR3 is TGCAGTGCTGTTTTAGCGGGAGCAGAGACCCAGTACTTC. Its protein is CSAVLAGAETQYF.

The rearrangement links TRBV5-1 to TRBJ2-7; D is perhaps TRBD2 (6 bases). With 2 bases removed from V and 4 bases from J, the gap between germline ends came to 13 bases. The germline gives CDR1 SGHRS, CDR2 YFSETQ. CDR3 length equals 14 residues. This chain's CDR3 is CASSFTVGGYEQYF. The CDR3 bases are TGCGCCAGCAGCTTCACTGTCGGGGGTTACGAGCAGTACTTC.

This clonotype appeared many times. The V gene is TRBV7-2, the J gene TRBJ2-2; no reliable D call. CDR1 and CDR2 (germline): SGHTA, FQGNSA. V was trimmed by 5 bases and J by 1 base, leaving 11 bases between them. The CDR3 totals 15 residues. The DNA for the CDR3 is TGTGCCAGCAGCCGGTTCCCCCAGAACACCGGGGAGCTGTTTTTT. The encoded protein is CASSRFPQNTGELFF.

This clonotype was observed many times. This chain links TRBV20-1 with TRBJ1-1; D is unclear. Trimming left V 4 bases short and J 3 bases short, with 9 bases between. The CDR3 spans 12 residues. Germline loops: CDR1 DFQATT, CDR2 SNEGSKA (reference sequence). The CDR3, as DNA: TGCAGTGCTACGACCGGGGACACTGAAGCTTTCTTT. Translating gives CSATTGDTEAFF.